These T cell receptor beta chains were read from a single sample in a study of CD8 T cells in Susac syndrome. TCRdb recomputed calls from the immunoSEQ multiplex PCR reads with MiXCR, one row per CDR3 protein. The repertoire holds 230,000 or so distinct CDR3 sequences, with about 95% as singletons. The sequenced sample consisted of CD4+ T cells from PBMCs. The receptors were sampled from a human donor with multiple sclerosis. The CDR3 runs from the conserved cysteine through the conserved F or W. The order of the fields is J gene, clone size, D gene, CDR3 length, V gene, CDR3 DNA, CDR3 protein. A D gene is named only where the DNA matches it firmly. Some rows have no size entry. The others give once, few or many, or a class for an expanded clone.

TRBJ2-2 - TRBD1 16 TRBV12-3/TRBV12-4 TGTGCCAGCAGGGAGGACAGGGGGTATATGACCGGGGAGCTGTTTTTT CASREDRGYMTGELFF
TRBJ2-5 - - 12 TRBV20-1 TGCAGTGCCCCAACTAGTTCGGAGACCCAGTACTTC CSAPTSSETQYF
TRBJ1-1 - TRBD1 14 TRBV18 TGTGCCAGCTCACCGGGACAGACGAACACTGAAGCTTTCTTT CASSPGQTNTEAFF
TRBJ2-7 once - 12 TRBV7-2 TGTGCCAGCAGCGTGAACCCCTACGAGCAGTACTTC CASSVNPYEQYF
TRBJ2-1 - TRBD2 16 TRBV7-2 TGTGCCAGCAGCCCCCGGGCTAGCGGGAGAGTCAATGAGCAGTTCTTC CASSPRASGRVNEQFF
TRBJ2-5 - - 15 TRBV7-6 TGTGCCAGCAGCTCTAGGAAGCTGTACCAAGAGACCCAGTACTTC CASSSRKLYQETQYF
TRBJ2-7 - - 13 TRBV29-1 TGCAGCGCCACAAGTACCCTCAACTACGAGCAGTACTTC CSATSTLNYEQYF
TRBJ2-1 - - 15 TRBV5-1 TGCGCCAGCAGCTTGGCCCCGACAGGAGTCCATGAGCAGTTCTTC CASSLAPTGVHEQFF
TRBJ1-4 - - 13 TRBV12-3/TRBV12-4 TGTGCCAGCAGTTTAACCTCCAGAGAAAAACTGTTTTTT CASSLTSREKLFF
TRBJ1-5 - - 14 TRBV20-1 TGCAGTGCTAGAGAACAGGGCCCCCGATCGGCCCAGCATTTT CSAREQGPRSAQHF
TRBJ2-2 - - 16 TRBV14 TGTGCCAGCAGCCAAATGGCGGGGGCTGGCACCGGGGAGCTGTTTTTT CASSQMAGAGTGELFF
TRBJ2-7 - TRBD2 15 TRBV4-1 TGCGCCAGCAGCCAAGTCGGACTAGCGGGATCCGAGCAGTACTTC CASSQVGLAGSEQYF
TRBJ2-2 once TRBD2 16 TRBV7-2 TGTGCCAGCAGCCCGCGACTAGCGGGGCTCACCGGGGAGCTGTTTTTT CASSPRLAGLTGELFF
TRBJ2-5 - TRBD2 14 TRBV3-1 TGTGCCAGCAGCCATCTAGCGGGGCAAGAGACCCAGTACTTC CASSHLAGQETQYF
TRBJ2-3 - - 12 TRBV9 TGTGCCAGCAACGGAGGGGGGGATACGCAGTATTTT CASNGGGDTQYF